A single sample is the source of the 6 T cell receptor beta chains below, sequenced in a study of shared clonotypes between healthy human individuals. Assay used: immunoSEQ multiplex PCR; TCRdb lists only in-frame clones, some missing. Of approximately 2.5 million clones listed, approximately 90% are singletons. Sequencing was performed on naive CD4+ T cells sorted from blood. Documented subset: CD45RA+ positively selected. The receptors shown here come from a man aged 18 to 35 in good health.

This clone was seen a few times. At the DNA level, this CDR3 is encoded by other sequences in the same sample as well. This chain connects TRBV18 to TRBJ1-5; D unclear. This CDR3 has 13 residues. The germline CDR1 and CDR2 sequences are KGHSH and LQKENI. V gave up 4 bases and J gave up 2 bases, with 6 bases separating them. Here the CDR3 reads CASSLDRNQPQHF. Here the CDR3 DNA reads TGTGCCAGCTCACTTGACCGCAATCAGCCCCAGCATTTT.

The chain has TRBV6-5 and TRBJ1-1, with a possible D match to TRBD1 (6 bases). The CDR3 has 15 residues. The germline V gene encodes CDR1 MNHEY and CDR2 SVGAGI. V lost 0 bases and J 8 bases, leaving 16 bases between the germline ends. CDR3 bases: TGTGCCAGCAGTTACTCCTACAATCCAGGGGTGGAAGCTTTCTTT. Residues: CASSYSYNPGVEAFF.

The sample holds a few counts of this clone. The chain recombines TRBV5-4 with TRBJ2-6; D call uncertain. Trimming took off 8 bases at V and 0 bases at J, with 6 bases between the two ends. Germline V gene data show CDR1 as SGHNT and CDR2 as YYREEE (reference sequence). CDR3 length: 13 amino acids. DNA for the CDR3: TGTGCCAGTACTATCTCTGGGGCCAACGTCCTGACTTTC. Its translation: CASTISGANVLTF.

CDR3: CASNRQGLYNEQFF. The CDR3 DNA sequence: TGTGCCAGCAATCGACAGGGCCTCTACAATGAGCAGTTCTTC. This sequence joins TRBV28 and TRBJ2-1; 7 bases agree with TRBD1. The CDR3 consists of 14 residues. V lost 7 bases and J lost 3; bases outside the gene matches: 6. Germline V lookup: CDR1 MDHEN, CDR2 SYDVKM.

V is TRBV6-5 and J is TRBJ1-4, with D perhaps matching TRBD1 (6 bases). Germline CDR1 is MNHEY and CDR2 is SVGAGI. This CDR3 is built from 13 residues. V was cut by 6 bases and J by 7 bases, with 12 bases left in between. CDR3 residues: CASRRGRGEKLFF. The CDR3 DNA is TGTGCCAGCAGACGGGGGCGGGGTGAAAAACTGTTTTTT.

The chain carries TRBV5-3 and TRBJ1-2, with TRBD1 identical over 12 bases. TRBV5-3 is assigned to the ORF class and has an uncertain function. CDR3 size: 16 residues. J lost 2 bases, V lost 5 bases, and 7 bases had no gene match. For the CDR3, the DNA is TGTGCCAGAAGGCCCGGGACAGGGGGCTCAAACTATGGCTACACCTTC. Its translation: CARRPGTGGSNYGYTF.